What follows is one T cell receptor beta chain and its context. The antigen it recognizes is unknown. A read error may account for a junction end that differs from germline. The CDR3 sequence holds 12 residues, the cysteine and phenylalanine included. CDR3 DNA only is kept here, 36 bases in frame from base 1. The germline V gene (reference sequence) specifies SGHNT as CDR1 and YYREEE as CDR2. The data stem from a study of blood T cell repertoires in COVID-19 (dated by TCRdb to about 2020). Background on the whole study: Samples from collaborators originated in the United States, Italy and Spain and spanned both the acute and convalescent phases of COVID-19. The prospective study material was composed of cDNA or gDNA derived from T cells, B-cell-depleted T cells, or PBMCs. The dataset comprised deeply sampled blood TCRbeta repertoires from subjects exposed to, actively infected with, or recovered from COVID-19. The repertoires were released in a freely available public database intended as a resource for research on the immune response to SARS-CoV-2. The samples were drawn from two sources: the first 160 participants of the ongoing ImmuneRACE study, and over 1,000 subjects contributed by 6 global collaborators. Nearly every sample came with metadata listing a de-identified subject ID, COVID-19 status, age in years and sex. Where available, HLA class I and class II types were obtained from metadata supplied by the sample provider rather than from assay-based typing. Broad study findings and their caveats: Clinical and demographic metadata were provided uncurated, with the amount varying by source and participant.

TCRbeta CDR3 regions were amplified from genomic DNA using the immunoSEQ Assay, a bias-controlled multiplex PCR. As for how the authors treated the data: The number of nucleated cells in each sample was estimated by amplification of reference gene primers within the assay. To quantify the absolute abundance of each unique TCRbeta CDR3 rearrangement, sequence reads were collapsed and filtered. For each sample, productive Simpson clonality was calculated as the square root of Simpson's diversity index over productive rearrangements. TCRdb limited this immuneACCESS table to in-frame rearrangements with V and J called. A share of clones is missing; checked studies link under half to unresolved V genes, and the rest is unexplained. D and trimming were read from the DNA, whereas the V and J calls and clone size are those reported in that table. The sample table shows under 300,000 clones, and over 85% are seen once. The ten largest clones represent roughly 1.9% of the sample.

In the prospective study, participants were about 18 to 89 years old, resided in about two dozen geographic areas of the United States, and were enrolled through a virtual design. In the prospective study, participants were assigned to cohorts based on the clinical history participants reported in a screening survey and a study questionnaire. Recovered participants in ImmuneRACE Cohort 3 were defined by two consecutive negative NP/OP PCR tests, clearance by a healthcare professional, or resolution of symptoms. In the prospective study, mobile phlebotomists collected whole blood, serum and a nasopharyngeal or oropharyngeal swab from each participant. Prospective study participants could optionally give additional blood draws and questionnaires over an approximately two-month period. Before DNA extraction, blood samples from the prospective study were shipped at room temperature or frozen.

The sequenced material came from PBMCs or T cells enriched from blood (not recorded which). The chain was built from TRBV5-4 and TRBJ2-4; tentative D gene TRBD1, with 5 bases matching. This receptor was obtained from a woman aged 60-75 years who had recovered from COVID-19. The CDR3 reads CASSTGDSEQHF. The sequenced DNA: TGTGCCAGCAGCACTGGTGACAGTGAGCAACACTTC.